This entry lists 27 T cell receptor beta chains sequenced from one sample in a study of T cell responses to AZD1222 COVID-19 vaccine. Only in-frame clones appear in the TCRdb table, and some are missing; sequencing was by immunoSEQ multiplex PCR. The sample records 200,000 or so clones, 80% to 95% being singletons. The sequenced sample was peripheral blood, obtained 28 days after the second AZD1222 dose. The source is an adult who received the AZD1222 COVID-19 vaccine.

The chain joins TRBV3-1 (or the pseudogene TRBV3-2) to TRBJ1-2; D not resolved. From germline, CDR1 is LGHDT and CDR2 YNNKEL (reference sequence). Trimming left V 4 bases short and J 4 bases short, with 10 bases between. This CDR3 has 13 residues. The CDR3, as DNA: TGTGCCAGCAGCCCTGGCAGAACCTATGGCTACACCTTC. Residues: CASSPGRTYGYTF.

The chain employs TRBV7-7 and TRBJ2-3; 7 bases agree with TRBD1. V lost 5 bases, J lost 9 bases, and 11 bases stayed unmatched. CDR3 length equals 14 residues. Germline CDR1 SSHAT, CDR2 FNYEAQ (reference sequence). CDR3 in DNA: TGTGCCAGCAGCCCGGGACAGCGGACCGGAACGCAGTATTTT. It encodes CASSPGQRTGTQYF.

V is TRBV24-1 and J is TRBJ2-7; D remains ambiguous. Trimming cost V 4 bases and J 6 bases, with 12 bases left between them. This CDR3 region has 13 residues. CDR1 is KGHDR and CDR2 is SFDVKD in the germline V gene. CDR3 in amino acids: CATSDPTGREQYF. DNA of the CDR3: TGTGCCACCAGTGACCCGACGGGTCGCGAGCAGTACTTC.

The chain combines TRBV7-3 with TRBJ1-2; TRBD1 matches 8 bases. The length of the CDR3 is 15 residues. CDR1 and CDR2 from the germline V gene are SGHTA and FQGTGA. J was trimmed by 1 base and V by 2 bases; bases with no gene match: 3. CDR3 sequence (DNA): TGTGCCAGCAGCTTAGTTGACAGGGGTAACTATGGCTACACCTTC. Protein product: CASSLVDRGNYGYTF.

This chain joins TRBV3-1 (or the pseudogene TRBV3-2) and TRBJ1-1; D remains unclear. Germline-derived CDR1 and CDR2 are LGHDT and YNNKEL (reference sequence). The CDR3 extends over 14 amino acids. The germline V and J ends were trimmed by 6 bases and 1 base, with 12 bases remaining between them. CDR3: CASSTPGRNTEAFF. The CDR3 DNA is TGTGCCAGCAGTACACCCGGACGGAACACTGAAGCTTTCTTT.

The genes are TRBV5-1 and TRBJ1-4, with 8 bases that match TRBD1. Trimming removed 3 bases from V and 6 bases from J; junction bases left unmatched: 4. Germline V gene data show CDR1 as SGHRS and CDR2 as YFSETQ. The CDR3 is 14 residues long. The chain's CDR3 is CASSSTGGHEKLFF. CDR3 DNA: TGCGCCAGCAGCTCAACAGGGGGTCATGAAAAACTGTTTTTT.

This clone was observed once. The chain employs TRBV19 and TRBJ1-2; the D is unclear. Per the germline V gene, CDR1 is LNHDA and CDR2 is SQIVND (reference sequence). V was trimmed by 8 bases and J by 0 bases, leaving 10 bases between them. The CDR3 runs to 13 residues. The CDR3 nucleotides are TGTGCCAGTTGCGGCAGCCCTAACTATGGCTACACCTTC. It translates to CASCGSPNYGYTF.

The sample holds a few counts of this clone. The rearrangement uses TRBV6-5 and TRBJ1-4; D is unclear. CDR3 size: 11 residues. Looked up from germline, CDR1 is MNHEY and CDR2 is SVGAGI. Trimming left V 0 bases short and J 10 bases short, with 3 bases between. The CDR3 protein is CASSYSGKLFF. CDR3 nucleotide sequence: TGTGCCAGCAGTTACTCGGGAAAACTGTTTTTT.

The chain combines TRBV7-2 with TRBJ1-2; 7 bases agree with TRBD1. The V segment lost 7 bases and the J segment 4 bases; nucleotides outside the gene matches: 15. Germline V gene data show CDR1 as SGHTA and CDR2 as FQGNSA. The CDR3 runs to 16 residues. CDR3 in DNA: TGTGCCAGCACCCCAGGGGGAGGGGGCTTAGTCTATGGCTACACCTTC. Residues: CASTPGGGGLVYGYTF.

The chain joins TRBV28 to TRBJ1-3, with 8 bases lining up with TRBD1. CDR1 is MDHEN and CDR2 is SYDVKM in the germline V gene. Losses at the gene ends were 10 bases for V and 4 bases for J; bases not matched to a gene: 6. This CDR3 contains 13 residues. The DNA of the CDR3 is TGTGCCACAATGACAGGGGCGGGAAACACCATATATTTT. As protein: CATMTGAGNTIYF.

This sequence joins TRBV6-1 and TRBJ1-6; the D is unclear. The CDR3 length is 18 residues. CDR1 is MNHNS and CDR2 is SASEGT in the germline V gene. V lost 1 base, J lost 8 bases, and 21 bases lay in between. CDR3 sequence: CASSEEPLIPSLDSPLHF. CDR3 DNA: TGTGCCAGCAGTGAAGAACCGCTGATACCCTCTCTGGATTCACCCCTCCACTTT.

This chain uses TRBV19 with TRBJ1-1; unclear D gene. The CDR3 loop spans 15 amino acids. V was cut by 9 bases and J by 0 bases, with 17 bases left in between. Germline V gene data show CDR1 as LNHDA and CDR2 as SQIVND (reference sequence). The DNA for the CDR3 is TGTGCCAGCACATCTAACTGGGCTCTGAACACTGAAGCTTTCTTT. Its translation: CASTSNWALNTEAFF.

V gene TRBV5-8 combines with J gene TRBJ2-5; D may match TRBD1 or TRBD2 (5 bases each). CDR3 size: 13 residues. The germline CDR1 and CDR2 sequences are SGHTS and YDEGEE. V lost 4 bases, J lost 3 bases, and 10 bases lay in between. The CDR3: CASSRDREETQYF. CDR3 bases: TGTGCCAGCAGCCGGGACCGAGAAGAGACCCAGTACTTC. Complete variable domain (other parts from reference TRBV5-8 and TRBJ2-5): EAGVTQSPTHLIKTRGQQATLRCSPISGHTSVYWYQQALGLGLQFLLWYDEGEERNRGNFPPRFSGRQFPNYSSELNVNALELEDSALYLCASSRDREETQYFGPGTRLLVL.

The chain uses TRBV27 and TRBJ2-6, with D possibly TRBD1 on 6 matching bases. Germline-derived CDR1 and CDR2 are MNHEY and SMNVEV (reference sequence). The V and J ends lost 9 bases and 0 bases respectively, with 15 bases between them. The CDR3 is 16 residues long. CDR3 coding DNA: TGTGCCAGTAGGGACAATTCCTACTCTGGGGCCAACGTCCTGACTTTC. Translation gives CASRDNSYSGANVLTF.

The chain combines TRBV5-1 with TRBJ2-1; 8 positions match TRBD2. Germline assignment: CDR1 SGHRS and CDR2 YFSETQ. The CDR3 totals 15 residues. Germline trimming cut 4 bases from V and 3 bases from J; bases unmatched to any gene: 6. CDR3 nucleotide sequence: TGCGCCAGCAGCCTTAGCGGGGTAGTCTACAATGAGCAGTTCTTC. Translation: CASSLSGVVYNEQFF.

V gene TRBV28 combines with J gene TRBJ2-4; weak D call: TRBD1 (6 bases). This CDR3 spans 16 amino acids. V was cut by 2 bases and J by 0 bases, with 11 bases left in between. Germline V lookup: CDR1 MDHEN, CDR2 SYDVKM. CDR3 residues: CASSLRAGAAKNIQYF. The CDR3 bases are TGTGCCAGCAGTTTACGGGCAGGGGCAGCCAAAAACATTCAGTACTTC.

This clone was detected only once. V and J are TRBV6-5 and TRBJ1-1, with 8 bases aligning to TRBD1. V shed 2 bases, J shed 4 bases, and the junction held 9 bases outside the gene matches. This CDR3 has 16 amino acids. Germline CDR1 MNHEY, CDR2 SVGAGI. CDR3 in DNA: TGTGCCAGCAGTTACGCAGACAGGGGTCGGCGCACTGAAGCTTTCTTT. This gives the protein CASSYADRGRRTEAFF.

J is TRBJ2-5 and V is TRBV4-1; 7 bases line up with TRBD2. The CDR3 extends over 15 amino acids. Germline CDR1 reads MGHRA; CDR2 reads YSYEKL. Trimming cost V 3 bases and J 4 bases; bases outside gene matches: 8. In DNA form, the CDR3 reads TGCGCCAGCAGCCAGAACGGACTAGTCCCAGAGACCCAGTACTTC. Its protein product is CASSQNGLVPETQYF.

For the CDR3, the DNA is TGTGCCAGTAGTCCAGGAATAGGCGGACAGGAACAATATAGCAATCAGCCCCAGCATTTT. Translation gives CASSPGIGGQEQYSNQPQHF. The chain combines TRBV19 with TRBJ1-5; 7 bases fit TRBD1. The V gene's germline CDR1 is LNHDA and CDR2 SQIVND (reference sequence). Trimming cost V 5 bases and J 0 bases; bases outside gene matches: 19. CDR3 length: 20 amino acids.

The CDR3 sequence: CASRDRTGTLGYTF. The CDR3 DNA sequence: TGTGCCAGCAGAGACAGGACCGGGACATTGGGCTACACCTTC. The V gene is TRBV5-6, the J gene TRBJ1-2; D is possibly TRBD1 (6 bases). The CDR3 loop spans 14 amino acids. The germline CDR1 and CDR2 sequences are SGHDT and YYEEEE. V was pared by 5 bases and J by 8 bases, with 19 bases between.

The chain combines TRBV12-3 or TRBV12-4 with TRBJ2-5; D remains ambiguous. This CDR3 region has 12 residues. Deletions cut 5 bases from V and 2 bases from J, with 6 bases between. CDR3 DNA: TGTGCCAGCAGTATATGGCAAGAGACCCAGTACTTC. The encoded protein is CASSIWQETQYF.

The CDR3 here is CAISESGGSYGYTF. DNA for the CDR3: TGTGCCATCAGTGAGTCGGGAGGGAGCTATGGCTACACCTTC. The V and J genes are TRBV10-3 and TRBJ1-2; D unresolved. Germline V lookup: CDR1 ENHRY, CDR2 SYGVKD. The CDR3 is made up of 14 amino acids. Trimming took off 0 bases at V and 4 bases at J, with 9 bases between the two ends.

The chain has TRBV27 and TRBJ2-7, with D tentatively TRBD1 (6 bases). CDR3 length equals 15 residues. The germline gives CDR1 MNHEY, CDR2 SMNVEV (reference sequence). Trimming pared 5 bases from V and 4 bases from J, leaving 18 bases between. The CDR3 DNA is TGTGCCAGCAGTAACAGGGTATCCCCAGCGTACGAGCAGTACTTC. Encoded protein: CASSNRVSPAYEQYF.

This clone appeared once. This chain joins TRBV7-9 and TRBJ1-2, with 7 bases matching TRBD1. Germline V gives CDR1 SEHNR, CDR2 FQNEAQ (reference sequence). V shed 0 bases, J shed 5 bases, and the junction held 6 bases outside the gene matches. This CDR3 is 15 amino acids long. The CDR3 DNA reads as TGTGCCAGCAGCTTAGCCAGCACAGGGGCATATGGCTACACCTTC. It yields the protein CASSLASTGAYGYTF.

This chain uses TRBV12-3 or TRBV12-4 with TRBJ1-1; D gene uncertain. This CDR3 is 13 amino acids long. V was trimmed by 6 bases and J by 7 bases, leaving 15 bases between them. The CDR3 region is CASRQTRTGEAFF. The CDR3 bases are TGTGCCAGCAGGCAGACCCGGACGGGTGAAGCTTTCTTT.

As DNA, the CDR3 is TGTGCCAGCAGCACCAGGGTCTCCTCGAGCAATGAGCAGTTCTTC. It specifies CASSTRVSSSNEQFF. This chain links TRBV11-2 with TRBJ2-1; possibly TRBD1 for D (5 bases). This CDR3 spans 15 amino acids. The germline CDR1 and CDR2 sequences are SGHAT and FQNNGV. V was pared by 5 bases and J by 6 bases, with 17 bases between.

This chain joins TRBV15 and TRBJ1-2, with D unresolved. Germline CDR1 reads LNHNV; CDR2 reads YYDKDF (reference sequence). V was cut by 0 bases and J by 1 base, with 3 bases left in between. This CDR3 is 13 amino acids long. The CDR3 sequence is CATSRDFNYGYTF. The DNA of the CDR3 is TGTGCCACCAGCAGAGACTTTAACTATGGCTACACCTTC. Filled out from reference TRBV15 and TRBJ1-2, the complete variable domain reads DAMVIQNPRYQVTQFGKPVTLSCSQTLNHNVMYWYQQKSSQAPKLLFHYYDKDFNNEADTPDNFQSRRPNTSFCFLDIRSPGLGDTAMYLCATSRDFNYGYTFGSGTRLTVV.